The source of this TCR beta chain is a study of blood T cells in healthy people across ages (dated by TCRdb to the mid-2010s). Regarding the research as a whole: In model experiments, roughly one uniquely barcoded TCR beta cDNA molecule per two T cells was captured by template switching. Donors were grouped into four age groups: young (average about 15 years), middle-aged (approximately 41), aged (62) and long-lived (just over 80). To avoid experimental bias, donors of different ages were randomly spread across the sequencing lanes. The study measured age-related changes in TCR beta repertoire diversity using deep sequencing normalized with unique cDNA molecular identifiers. Two additional independent replicas of 1 million unique cDNA reads from the same blood draw were analyzed for two donors (one aged 18 to 29 and one aged 80 or older).

Donors were under 40 systemically healthy Caucasian individuals from Russia aged roughly 6 to 90 years. About 9.6 milliliters of peripheral blood were collected from each donor into EDTA-treated Vacutainer tubes. PBMCs were isolated by Ficoll-Paque density-gradient centrifugation, with at least 6.5 million obtained per sample. Trizol reagent was used to extract total RNA from PBMCs, with at least 6 micrograms per sample. For every donor, flow cytometry on a PBMC aliquot measured the percentage of naive CD45RAhigh/CD27high T cells. To prepare the library, 5' RACE was applied. This sample was sequenced with an Illumina HiSeq 2500. A second PCR of about 7 to 12 cycles was run with a J-beta primer mix and a sample-barcoded 5' primer. Each TCR beta cDNA molecule received a unique molecular identifier from a template-switch 5' adaptor carrying 12 random nucleotides. At least 2.5 million CDR3-containing paired-end reads were obtained from each sample. All of the RNA was converted into first-strand cDNA using the Mint cDNA synthesis kit, with a TRBC-specific oligonucleotide serving as the primer. Following uracil-DNA glycosylase treatment, a first 18-cycle PCR with universal primers M1SS and BC2_uni_R was performed on all cDNA. In the source study's methods: Normalization of each sample was performed by random selection of 1 million high-quality reads, each carrying a distinct molecular identifier. Instead of being binned into consensus sequences, reads with shared molecular identifiers were discarded. MiTCR, set to a Q25 quality threshold and the strictest error-elimination algorithm, was used for CDR3 identification, clonotype clustering and error correction. A nonparametric unseen species model using Euler transformation provided a lower-bound estimate of total TCR beta diversity. TCRdb handled the public reads itself, with Q25 trimming in fastp and clone calling in MiXCR, and kept productive beta chains. Here each entry gathers all rows of one CDR3 protein and keeps the most common genes and DNA. TCRdb, rather than the study authors, made the V and J calls. This sample gives approximately 1,000,000 distinct CDR3 sequences in total; about two fifths of them show up just once. The ten largest clones capture roughly 14% of the sample.

Counted from cysteine to phenylalanine, this CDR3 has 15 amino acids. Only the CDR3 DNA stays, 45 bases, in frame from base 1. Relative to germline, V is 4 bases shorter and J is 8 bases shorter, with 19 bases between their ends. General study outcomes and caveats: The long-lived group showed more naive CD4+ T cells, fewer expanded clones and increased TCR diversity than the aged group, suggesting age selection. Bulk unsorted PBMC profiling prevented conclusive comparison of naive and antigen-experienced compartments. Because the CMV infection status of the donors was unknown, age-related changes in expanded clonotypes may potentially have been confounded. Estimates of total diversity from one million sequenced T cells were regarded as lower bounds and underestimates. A strong correlation was found between observed TCR beta diversity and the percentage of naive T cells measured by flow cytometry. Observed TCR beta diversity per million T cells fell roughly linearly with age, and a significant reduction was already apparent by age roughly 40.

As for this clonotype: Which antigen it targets is not known. The input lacks base qualities; no much larger clone sits a single base away.

This clonotype originated in a man between 18 and 29 years old in good health. Here the chain combines TRBV12-3 or TRBV12-4 and TRBJ2-3; 5 matching bases give a weak D call of TRBD1. Material for sequencing was blood. The DNA sequence follows: TGTGCCAGCAGTTGTGGGGCCCCGGGTTCGGTTACGCAGTATTTT. Its protein product is CASSCGAPGSVTQYF.